This T cell receptor beta chain was documented in a study of blood T cell repertoires in COVID-19. Whole-study context: Spain, Italy and the United States supplied samples that represented acute and convalescent COVID-19. From T cells, B-cell-depleted T cells, or PBMCs came the material, which was cDNA or gDNA.

Per the original methods: Scientists estimated how many nucleated cells there were by amplifying reference gene primers. Libraries were prepared by immunoSEQ multiplex PCR; TCRdb keeps only in-frame clonotypes and omits some of them. V, J and clone size were drawn from that table, and D and trimming were deduced from the DNA. The table records approximately 100,000 clones, 85% of them present only once. This CDR3 spans 17 amino acids. Germline lookup yields CDR1 DFQATT and CDR2 SNEGSKA (reference sequence). Trimming took 3 bases from V and 1 from J, leaving 19 bases between them. In this sample, this clone turned up once.

This TCR was sampled from a woman in her 70s with active or convalescent COVID-19. The chain carries TRBV20-1 and TRBJ1-3; D gene uncertain. The source material was peripheral blood. The CDR3 DNA reads TGCAGTGCTAGTACGGGAGTTTTAAACTGGTCTGGAAACACCATATATTTT. It translates to CSASTGVLNWSGNTIYF.